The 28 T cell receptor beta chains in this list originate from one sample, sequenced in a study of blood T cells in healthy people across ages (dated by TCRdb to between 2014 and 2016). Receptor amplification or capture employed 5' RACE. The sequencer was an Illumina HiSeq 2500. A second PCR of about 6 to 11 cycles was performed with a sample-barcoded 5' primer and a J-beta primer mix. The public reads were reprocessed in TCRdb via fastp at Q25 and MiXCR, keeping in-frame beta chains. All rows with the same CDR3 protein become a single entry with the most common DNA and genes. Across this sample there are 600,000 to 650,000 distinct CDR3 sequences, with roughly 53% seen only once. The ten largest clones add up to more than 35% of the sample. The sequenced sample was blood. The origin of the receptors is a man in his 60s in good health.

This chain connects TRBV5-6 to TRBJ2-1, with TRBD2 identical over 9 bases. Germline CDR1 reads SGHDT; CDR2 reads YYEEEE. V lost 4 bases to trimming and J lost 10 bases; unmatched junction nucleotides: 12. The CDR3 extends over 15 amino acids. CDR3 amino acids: CASSRGGAGFKEQFF. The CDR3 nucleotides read TGTGCCAGCAGCCGCGGGGGGGCCGGCTTCAAGGAGCAGTTCTTC.

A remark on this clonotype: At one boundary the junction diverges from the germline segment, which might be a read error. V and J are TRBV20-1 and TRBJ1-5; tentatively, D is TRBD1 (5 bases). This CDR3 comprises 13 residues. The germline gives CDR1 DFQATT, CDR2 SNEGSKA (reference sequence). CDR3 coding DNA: TGCTGTGCTAGCGGACATAGCAATCAGCCCCAGCATTTT. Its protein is CCASGHSNQPQHF.

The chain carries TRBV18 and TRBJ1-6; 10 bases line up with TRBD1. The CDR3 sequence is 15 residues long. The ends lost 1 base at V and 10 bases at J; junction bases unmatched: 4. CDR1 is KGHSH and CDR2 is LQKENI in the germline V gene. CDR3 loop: CASSPQDRGQSPLHF. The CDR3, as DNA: TGTGCCAGCTCACCACAAGACAGGGGGCAATCACCCCTCCACTTT.

CDR3 DNA: TGCAGTGCTAGCCCCCTAGCGGGGGGGCCCAGAGAGACCCAGTACTTC. Protein: CSASPLAGGPRETQYF. This chain connects TRBV20-1 to TRBJ2-5, with 12 bases fitting TRBD2. The trim removed 3 bases at V and 4 bases at J, leaving 9 bases unmatched. This CDR3 contains 16 residues. Germline values: CDR1 DFQATT, CDR2 SNEGSKA (reference sequence).

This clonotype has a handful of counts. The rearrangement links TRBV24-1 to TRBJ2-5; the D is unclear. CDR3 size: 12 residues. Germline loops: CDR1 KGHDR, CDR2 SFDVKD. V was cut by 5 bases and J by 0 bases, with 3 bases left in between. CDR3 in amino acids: CATSANQETQYF. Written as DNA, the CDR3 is TGTGCCACCAGTGCGAACCAAGAGACCCAGTACTTC.

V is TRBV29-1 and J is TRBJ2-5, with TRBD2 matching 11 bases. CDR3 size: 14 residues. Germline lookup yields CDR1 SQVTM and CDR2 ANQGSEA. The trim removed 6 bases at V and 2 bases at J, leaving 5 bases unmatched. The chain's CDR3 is CSVAGLAEQETQYF. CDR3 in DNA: TGCAGCGTGGCGGGACTAGCGGAACAAGAGACCCAGTACTTC.

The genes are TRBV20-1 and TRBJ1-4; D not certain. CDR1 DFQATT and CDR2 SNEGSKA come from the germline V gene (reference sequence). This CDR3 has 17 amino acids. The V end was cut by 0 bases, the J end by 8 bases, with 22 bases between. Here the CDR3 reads CSARDGSPSLLYEKLFF. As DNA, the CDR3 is TGCAGTGCTAGAGATGGCAGCCCCTCTCTGCTGTACGAAAAACTGTTTTTT.

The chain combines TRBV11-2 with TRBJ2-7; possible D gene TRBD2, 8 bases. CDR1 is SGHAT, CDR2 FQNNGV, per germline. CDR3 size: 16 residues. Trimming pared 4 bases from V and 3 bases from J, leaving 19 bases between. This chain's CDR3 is CASSSRGRGAFYEQYF. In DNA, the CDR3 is TGTGCCAGCAGCTCAAGGGGGCGGGGGGCGTTCTACGAGCAGTACTTC.

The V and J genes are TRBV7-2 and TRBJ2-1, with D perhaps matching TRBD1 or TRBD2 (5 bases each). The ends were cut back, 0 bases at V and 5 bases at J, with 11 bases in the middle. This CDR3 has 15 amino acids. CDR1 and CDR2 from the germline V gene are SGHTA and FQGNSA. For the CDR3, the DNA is TGTGCCAGCAGCTTAGCGGCTCGGGGCAACAATGAGCAGTTCTTC. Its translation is CASSLAARGNNEQFF.

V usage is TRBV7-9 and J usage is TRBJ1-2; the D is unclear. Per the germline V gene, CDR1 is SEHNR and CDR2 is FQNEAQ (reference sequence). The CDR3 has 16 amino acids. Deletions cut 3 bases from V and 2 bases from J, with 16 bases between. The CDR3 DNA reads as TGTGCCAGCAGCTTCGGTGCAGCGGACCTAAACTATGGCTACACCTTC. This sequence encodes CASSFGAADLNYGYTF.

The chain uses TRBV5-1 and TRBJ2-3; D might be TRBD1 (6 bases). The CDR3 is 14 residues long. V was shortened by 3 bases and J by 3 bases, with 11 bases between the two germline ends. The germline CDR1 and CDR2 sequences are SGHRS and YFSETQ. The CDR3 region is CASSSRQVTDTQYF. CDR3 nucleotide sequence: TGCGCCAGCAGCTCTAGACAGGTTACAGATACGCAGTATTTT.

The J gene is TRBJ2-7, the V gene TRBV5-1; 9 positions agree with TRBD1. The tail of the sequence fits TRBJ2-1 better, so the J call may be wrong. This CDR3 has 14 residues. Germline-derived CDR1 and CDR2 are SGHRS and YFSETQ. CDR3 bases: TGCGCCAGCAGCTTACAGGGGGCAATCAATGAGCAGTTCTTC. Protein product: CASSLQGAINEQFF.

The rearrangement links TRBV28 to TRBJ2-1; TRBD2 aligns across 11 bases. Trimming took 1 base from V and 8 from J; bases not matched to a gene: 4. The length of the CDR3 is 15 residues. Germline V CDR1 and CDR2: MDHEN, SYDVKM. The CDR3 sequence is CASSLLLAGVYEQFF. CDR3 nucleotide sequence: TGTGCCAGCAGTTTATTACTAGCGGGGGTCTATGAGCAGTTCTTC.

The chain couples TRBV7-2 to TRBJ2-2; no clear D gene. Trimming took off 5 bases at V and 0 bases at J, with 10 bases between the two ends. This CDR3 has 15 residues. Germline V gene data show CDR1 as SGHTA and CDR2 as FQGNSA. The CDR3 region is CASSRTVANTGELFF. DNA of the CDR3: TGTGCCAGCAGCCGAACAGTCGCGAACACCGGGGAGCTGTTTTTT.

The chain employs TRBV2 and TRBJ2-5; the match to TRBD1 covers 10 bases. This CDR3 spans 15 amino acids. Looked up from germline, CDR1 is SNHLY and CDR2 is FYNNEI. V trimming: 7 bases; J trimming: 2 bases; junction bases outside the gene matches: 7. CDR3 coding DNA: TGTGCCAGCAAACGGGACAGGGGAGAGCAAGAGACCCAGTACTTC. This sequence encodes CASKRDRGEQETQYF.

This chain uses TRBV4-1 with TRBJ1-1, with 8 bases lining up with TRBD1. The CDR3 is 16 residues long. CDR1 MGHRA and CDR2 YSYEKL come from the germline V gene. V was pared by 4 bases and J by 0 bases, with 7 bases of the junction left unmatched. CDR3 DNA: TGCGCCAGCAGCCTCGGACAGGGTGAGGTGAACACTGAAGCTTTCTTT. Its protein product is CASSLGQGEVNTEAFF.

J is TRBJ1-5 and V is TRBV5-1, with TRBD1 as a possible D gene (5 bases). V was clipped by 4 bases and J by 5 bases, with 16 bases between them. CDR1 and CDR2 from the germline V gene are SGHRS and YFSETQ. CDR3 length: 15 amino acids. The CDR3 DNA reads TGCGCCAGCAGCCCTTTTTCGGGGGGAGATCAGCCCCAGCATTTT. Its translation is CASSPFSGGDQPQHF.

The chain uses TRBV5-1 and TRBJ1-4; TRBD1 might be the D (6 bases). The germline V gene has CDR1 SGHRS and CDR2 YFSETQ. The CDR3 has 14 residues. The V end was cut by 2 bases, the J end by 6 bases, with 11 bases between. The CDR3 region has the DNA TGCGCCAGCAGCTTCTCAGGGGTTGATGAAAAACTGTTTTTT. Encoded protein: CASSFSGVDEKLFF.

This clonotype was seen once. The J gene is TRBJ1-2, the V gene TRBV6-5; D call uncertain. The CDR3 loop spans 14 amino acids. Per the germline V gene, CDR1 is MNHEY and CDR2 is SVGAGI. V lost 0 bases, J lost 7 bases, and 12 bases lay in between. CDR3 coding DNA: TGTGCCAGCAGTTACTCGCCAAACGGTCGTGGCTACACCTTC. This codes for CASSYSPNGRGYTF.

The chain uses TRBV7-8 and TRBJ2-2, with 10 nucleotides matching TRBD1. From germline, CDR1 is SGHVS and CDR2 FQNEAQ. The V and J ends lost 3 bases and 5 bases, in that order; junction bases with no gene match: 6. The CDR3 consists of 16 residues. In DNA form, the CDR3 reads TGTGCCAGCAGCTTTCCGGGACAGGGGAGGACCGGGGAGCTGTTTTTT. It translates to CASSFPGQGRTGELFF. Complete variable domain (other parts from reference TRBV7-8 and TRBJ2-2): GAGVSQSPRYKVAKRGQDVALRCDPISGHVSLFWYQQALGQGPEFLTYFQNEAQLDKSGLPSDRFFAERPEGSVSTLKIQRTQQEDSAVYLCASSFPGQGRTGELFFGEGSRLTVL.

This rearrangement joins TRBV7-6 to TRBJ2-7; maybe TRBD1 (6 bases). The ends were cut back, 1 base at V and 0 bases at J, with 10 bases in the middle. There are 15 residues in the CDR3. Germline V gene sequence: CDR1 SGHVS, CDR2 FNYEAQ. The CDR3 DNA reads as TGTGCCAGCAGCTTAGAACAGGGAATCTCCTACGAGCAGTACTTC. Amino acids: CASSLEQGISYEQYF.

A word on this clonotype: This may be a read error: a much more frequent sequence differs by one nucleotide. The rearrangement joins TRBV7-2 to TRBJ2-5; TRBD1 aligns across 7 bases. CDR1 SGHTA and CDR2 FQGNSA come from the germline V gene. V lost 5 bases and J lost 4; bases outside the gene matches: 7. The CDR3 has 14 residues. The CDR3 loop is CASSPRDRRETQYF. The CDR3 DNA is TGTGCCAGCAGCCCCCGGGACAGACGAGAGACCCAGTACTTC. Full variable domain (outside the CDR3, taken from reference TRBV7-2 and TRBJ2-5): GAGVSQSPSNKVTEKGKDVELRCDPISGHTALYWYRQSLGQGLEFLIYFQGNSAPDKSGLPSDRFSAERTGGSVSTLTIQRTQQEDSAVYLCASSPRDRRETQYFGPGTRLLVL.

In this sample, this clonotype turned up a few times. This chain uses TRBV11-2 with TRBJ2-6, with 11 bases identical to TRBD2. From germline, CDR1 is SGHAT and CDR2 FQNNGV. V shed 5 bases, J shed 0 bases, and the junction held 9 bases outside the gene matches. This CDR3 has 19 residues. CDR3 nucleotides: TGTGCCAGCAGCGAACTGGGACTAGCGGTGTACTCTGGGGCCAACGTCCTGACTTTC. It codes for CASSELGLAVYSGANVLTF.

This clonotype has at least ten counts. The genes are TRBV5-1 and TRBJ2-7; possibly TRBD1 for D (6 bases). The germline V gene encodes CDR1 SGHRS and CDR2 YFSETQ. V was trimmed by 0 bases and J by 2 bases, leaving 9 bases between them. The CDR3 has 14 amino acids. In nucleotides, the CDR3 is TGCGCCAGCAGCTTGGTACAGGGACCCTACGAGCAGTACTTC. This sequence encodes CASSLVQGPYEQYF.

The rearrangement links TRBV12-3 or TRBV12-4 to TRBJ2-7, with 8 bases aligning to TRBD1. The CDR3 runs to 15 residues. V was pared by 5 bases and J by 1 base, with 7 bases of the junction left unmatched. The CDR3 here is CASSERRDRSYEQYF. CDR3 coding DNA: TGTGCCAGCAGTGAACGCCGGGACAGGTCCTACGAGCAGTACTTC.

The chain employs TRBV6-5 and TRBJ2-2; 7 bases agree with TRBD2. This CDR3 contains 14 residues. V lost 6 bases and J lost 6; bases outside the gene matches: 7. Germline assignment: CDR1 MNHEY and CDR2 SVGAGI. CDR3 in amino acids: CASSRTSWAGELFF. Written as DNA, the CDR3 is TGTGCCAGCAGCCGGACTAGTTGGGCCGGGGAGCTGTTTTTT.

CDR3 amino acids: CASSQEDLGRGIVTDTQYF. CDR3 DNA: TGTGCCAGCAGCCAAGAGGATCTTGGGAGGGGGATAGTAACAGATACGCAGTATTTT. The chain joins TRBV3-1 to TRBJ2-3; weak D call: TRBD2 (7 bases). Trimming pared 0 bases from V and 3 bases from J, leaving 22 bases between. Germline assignment: CDR1 LGHDT and CDR2 YNNKEL (reference sequence). The CDR3 is made up of 19 amino acids.

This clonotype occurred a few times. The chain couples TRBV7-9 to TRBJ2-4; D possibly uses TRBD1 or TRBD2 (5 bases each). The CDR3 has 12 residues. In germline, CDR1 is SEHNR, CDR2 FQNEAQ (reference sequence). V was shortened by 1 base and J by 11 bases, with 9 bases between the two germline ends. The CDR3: CASSLEMGLQYF. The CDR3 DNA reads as TGTGCCAGCAGCTTAGAGATGGGACTTCAGTACTTC.